This T cell receptor (beta chain) was retrieved from a study of T cells in Graves' hyperthyroidism and ophthalmopathy. Newly diagnosed hyperthyroidism patients aged 18 to 65 years had disease lasting under 2 months. Exclusion of patients followed from uncontrolled infection, other autoimmune disease, pregnancy or lactation. Authors of the study amplified TCR beta CDR3 regions from RNA transcripts. In the first-round RT-PCR of the TCR CDR3, the HTBI primer set was used. TCRdb re-derived calls from the multiplex PCR reads in MiXCR, one entry per CDR3 protein. This table has hundreds of thousands of distinct CDR3 sequences, 16% appearing once. Germline V gene data show CDR1 as LGHNA and CDR2 as YSLEER. J was trimmed by 3 bases and V by 3 bases; bases with no gene match: 9. The CDR3 consists of 17 residues.

This sequence originates from a woman aged 18-29 years with Graves' hyperthyroidism. Sequencing was done on a sample of blood. The rearrangement joins TRBV4-3 to TRBJ2-3, with 10 bases identical to TRBD1. DNA for the CDR3: TGCGCCAGCAGCCAGCGGGGGACAGGGGTTTATACAGATACGCAGTATTTT. Translated, it gives CASSQRGTGVYTDTQYF.